This T cell receptor beta chain appears in the sequencing data of a study of glioma-infiltrating T cells. Study-level findings and limits: Above-expected tissue-blood divergence occurred in all gliomas, most in low-grade ones.

TCR alpha and beta CDR3 regions were amplified from RNA using iRepertoire nested multiplex PCR. TCRdb itself ran the multiplex PCR reads through MiXCR, one entry per CDR3 protein. The sample has tens of thousands of distinct CDR3 sequences, approximately 40% seen once. CDR3 length equals 14 residues. Germline V CDR1 and CDR2: SGHTA, FQGNSA. Trimming took 1 base from V and 4 from J, leaving 10 bases between them. This clonotype was seen at least ten times. Its antigen is unidentified. The sequenced material came from glioma tissue, nonneoplastic brain tissue, or PBMCs (not recorded which). This clonotype originated in a human donor with low-grade glioma or glioblastoma, undergoing nonglioma brain surgery, or in good health (not recorded which). The gene calls are TRBV7-2 and TRBJ2-5; D is possibly TRBD1 or TRBD2 (5 bases each). The CDR3 DNA reads as TGTGCCAGCAGCTTAGGCCCGGGGACAGAGACCCAGTACTTC. As protein: CASSLGPGTETQYF.